This note documents a single TCR beta chain sequence. The trim removed 4 bases at V and 4 bases at J, leaving 9 bases unmatched. This CDR3 region has 16 residues. Germline CDR1 reads SGHRS; CDR2 reads YFSETQ. The data are from a study of cytomegalovirus exposure and HLA in healthy donors. The PCR had 60 Vbeta and 13 Jbeta primers. Produced via immunoSEQ multiplex PCR; TCRdb's table is partial and in-frame only. The table has tens of thousands of clones, about three quarters seen once; the top ten hold about 12%. The sequence came from a middle-aged woman in good health and CMV-seropositive. Sample: PBMCs. The chain joins TRBV5-1 to TRBJ2-1; TRBD1 matches 9 bases. In DNA, the CDR3 is TGCGCCAGCAGCAGTGGGACAGGGCTAGATTACAATGAGCAGTTCTTC. Amino acids: CASSSGTGLDYNEQFF. Looking up the rest from reference TRBV5-1 and TRBJ2-1 gives the full variable domain: KAGVTQTPRYLIKTRGQQVTLSCSPISGHRSVSWYQQTPGQGLQFLFEYFSETQRNKGNFPGRFSGRQFSNSRSEMNVSTLELGDSALYLCASSSGTGLDYNEQFFGPGTRLTVL.